This T cell receptor beta chain was sequenced during a study of blood T cell repertoires in COVID-19. Assay used: immunoSEQ multiplex PCR; TCRdb lists only in-frame clones, some missing. There are approximately 190,000 clones in the sample; roughly 88% occur only once, and 5.5% to 7% lies in the top ten. V gave up 3 bases and J gave up 4 bases, with 14 bases separating them. The CDR3 contains 15 residues. Germline V gene lookup returns CDR1 SGDLS and CDR2 YYNGEE. This sequence originates from a woman aged 40 to 50 who had recovered from COVID-19. Source material: peripheral blood. The genes are TRBV9 and TRBJ1-5; D is possibly TRBD1 (5 bases). DNA of the CDR3: TGTGCCAGCAGCGGTCGGGGGGACTTTAATCAGCCCCAGCATTTT. Translated, it gives CASSGRGDFNQPQHF. Using reference TRBV9 and TRBJ1-5 for the parts outside the CDR3, the full variable domain is DSGVTQTPKHLITATGQRVTLRCSPRSGDLSVYWYQQSLDQGLQFLIQYYNGEERAKGNILERFSAQQFPDLHSELNLSSLELGDSALYFCASSGRGDFNQPQHFGDGTRLSIL.